This T cell receptor (beta chain) was documented in a study of PD-1 blockade in mismatch repair-deficient tumors (dated by TCRdb to between 2016 and 2019). About the study as a whole: Between late 2013 and 2016, the trial enrolled 85 to 100 consecutive patients with 11 to 12 mismatch repair-deficient cancer types, every one of whom had been previously treated and was progressing. Deep sequencing of TCR CDR3 regions was used to track tumor-associated T cell clones in peripheral blood of patients responding to PD-1 blockade.

The investigation overall reported the following: Tumor-resident clones, often undetectable in blood before treatment, expanded rapidly after pembrolizumab and then contracted, generally before radiologic responses.

Comment on this clone: Its antigen remains unidentified. At one end, the junction sequence differs from germline, possibly due to a read error.

Preparation of the library involved the immunoSEQ multiplex PCR assay. TCRdb provides this immuneACCESS table in a form limited to in-frame rearrangements. Some clones are lacking; in checked studies, under half of them reflect an unresolved V gene, and why the rest are absent is not known. The sample table contains 70,000 to 95,000 clones; only one count was recorded for 70% to 90% of them. In total, the top ten clones hold roughly 5.5% of the sample. For each enrolled patient, mismatch repair deficiency was established using either polymerase chain reaction or immunohistochemistry. A few patients who responded to pembrolizumab therapy underwent TCR sequencing. Pembrolizumab PD-1 blockade was prospectively tested in advanced mismatch repair-deficient cancers, regardless of tissue of origin, in the phase II trial. Peripheral blood T cell samples were serially collected before and at multiple times after PD-1 blockade was started. Blood sampling times were expressed in weeks after the first pembrolizumab dose.

Inclusive of the bounding cysteine and phenylalanine, the CDR3 is 15 residues long. This entry keeps only the CDR3 DNA: 45 bases, framed from base 1. Looking up the germline V gene yields CDR1 SGHRS and CDR2 YFSETQ. The receptor was isolated from an adult with mismatch repair-deficient cancer. This chain joins TRBV5-1 to TRBJ2-1; 12 bases in between match TRBD1. The sequencing used peripheral blood, collected 44 weeks after starting pembrolizumab. The CDR3 in this case is CASSQGQGAGGLLIF. The sequence in DNA is TGCGCCAGCAGCCAGGGACAGGGGGCCGGGGGACTATTGATCTTC.